This TCR beta chain was sequenced in a study of blood T cell repertoires in COVID-19. Whole-study context: PBMCs, B-cell-depleted T cells, or T cells were the source of the cDNA or gDNA that made up the material.

As handled by the study authors: The assay estimated nucleated cells by amplifying reference gene primers. The data were produced by immunoSEQ multiplex PCR, yet TCRdb's version contains in-frame clones alone and is incomplete. Clone size and V and J calls were adopted from that table, with D and trimming inferred from the DNA. The data contain tens of thousands of clones, around 87% of them singletons. This clonotype originated in a woman of 80 years or more with COVID-19, enrolled during active disease. Sequenced sample: peripheral blood.

CDR3 DNA sequence: TGTGCCAGCTCAAAGGCCAGGGGGTTGCATCAGCCCCAGCATTTT. Protein: CASSKARGLHQPQHF. This chain uses TRBV18 with TRBJ1-5, with 7 bases aligning to TRBD1. This CDR3 contains 15 residues. Unmatched junction bases numbered 9, after V lost 5 bases and J lost 5 bases. CDR1 is KGHSH, CDR2 LQKENI, per germline.